This record covers a single T cell receptor (beta chain). The length of the CDR3 is 13 residues. Germline lookup yields CDR1 SGHDT and CDR2 YYEEEE. With 0 bases removed from V and 5 bases from J, the gap between germline ends came to 8 bases. The sample belongs to a study of blood T cell repertoires in COVID-19. Per the original methods: Cell counts per sample came from amplifying reference gene primers. Clones were read by immunoSEQ multiplex PCR, and TCRdb kept only the in-frame ones, dropping some. The V and J calls and clone size were taken over from that table, and D and trimming were inferred from the DNA. The sample yields 130,000 to 150,000 clones, roughly 79% seen once.

Sequencing was carried out using peripheral blood. The rearrangement links TRBV5-6 to TRBJ1-1; D unclear. This TCR was recovered from a woman in her sixties with acute or convalescent COVID-19. The DNA for the CDR3 is TGTGCCAGCAGCTTGGCGTCGGGAACTGAAGCTTTCTTT. Protein: CASSLASGTEAFF. Complete variable domain (other parts from reference TRBV5-6 and TRBJ1-1): DAGVTQSPTHLIKTRGQQVTLRCSPKSGHDTVSWYQQALGQGPQFIFQYYEEEERQRGNFPDRFSGHQFPNYSSELNVNALLLGDSALYLCASSLASGTEAFFGQGTRLTVV.